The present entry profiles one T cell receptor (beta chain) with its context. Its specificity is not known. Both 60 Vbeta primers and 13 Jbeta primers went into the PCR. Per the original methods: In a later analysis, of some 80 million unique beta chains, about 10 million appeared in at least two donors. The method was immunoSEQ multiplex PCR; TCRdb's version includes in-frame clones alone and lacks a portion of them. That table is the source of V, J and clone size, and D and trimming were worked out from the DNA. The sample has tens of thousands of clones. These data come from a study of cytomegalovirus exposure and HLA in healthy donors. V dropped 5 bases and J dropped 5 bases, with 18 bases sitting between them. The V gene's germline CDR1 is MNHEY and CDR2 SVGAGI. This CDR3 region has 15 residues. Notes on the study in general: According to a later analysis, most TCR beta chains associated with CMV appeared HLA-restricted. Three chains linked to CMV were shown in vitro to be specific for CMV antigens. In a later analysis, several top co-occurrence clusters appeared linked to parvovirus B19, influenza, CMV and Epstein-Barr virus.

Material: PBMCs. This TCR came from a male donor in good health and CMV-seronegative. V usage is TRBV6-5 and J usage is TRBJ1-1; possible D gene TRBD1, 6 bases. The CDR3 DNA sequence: TGTGCCAGCAGTCACGAGGACGGGGGGCTAACTGAAGCTTTCTTT. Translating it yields CASSHEDGGLTEAFF.